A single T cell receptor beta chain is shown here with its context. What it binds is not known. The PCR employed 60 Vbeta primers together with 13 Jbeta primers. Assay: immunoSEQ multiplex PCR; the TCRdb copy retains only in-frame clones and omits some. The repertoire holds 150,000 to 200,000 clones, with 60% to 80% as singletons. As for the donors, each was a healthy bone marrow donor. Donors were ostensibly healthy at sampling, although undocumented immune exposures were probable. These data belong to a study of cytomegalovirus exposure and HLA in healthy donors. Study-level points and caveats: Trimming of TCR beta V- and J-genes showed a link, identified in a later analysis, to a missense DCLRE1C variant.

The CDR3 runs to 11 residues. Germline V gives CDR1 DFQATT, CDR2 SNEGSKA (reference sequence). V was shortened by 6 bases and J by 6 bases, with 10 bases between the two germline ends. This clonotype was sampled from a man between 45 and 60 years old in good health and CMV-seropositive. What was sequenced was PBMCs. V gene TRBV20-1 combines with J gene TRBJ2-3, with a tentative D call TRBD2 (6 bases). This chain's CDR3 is CSALTRDTQYF. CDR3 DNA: TGCAGTGCACTGACTAGGGATACGCAGTATTTT.